The rows below give T cell receptor beta chains drawn from one sample of a study of T cell responses to AZD1222 COVID-19 vaccine. The repertoire was sequenced with immunoSEQ multiplex PCR; TCRdb's copy has only in-frame clones and lacks some. The repertoire has 120,000 to 150,000 clones, about nine tenths of them found once; the top ten carry more than 3%. The sequenced sample was peripheral blood, obtained on day 0 of MenACWY control vaccination. These receptors all come from an adult in good health. Both conserved end residues are part of each CDR3. Each record gives: D gene, clone size, J gene, V gene, CDR3 DNA, CDR3 protein. The D gene is left open where the match is weak. Some rows have no size entry. The others give once, few or many, or a class for an expanded clone.

d_call: .
clone_size: .
j_call: TRBJ2-7
v_call: TRBV23-1
cdr3_nt: TGCGCCAGCAGTCAACAGGACACAAGCTCCTACGAGCAGTACTTC
cdr3_aa: CASSQQDTSSYEQYF

d_call: .
clone_size: .
j_call: TRBJ1-5
v_call: TRBV12-3/TRBV12-4
cdr3_nt: TGTGCCAGCAGTCCGAACCAAAATCAGCCCCAGCATTTT
cdr3_aa: CASSPNQNQPQHF

d_call: .
clone_size: .
j_call: TRBJ1-5
v_call: TRBV19
cdr3_nt: TGTGCCAGTAGTATAGAGCAGGGTAGGGGCAATCAGCCCCAGCATTTT
cdr3_aa: CASSIEQGRGNQPQHF

d_call: .
clone_size: .
j_call: TRBJ1-2
v_call: TRBV5-8
cdr3_nt: TGTGCCAGCAGTCTGGGGGGCTATGGCTACACCTTC
cdr3_aa: CASSLGGYGYTF

d_call: .
clone_size: .
j_call: TRBJ2-3
v_call: TRBV9
cdr3_nt: TGTGCCAGCAGCGCAGGGGTTTCGCAGTATTTT
cdr3_aa: CASSAGVSQYF

d_call: .
clone_size: .
j_call: TRBJ1-1
v_call: TRBV11-2
cdr3_nt: TGTGCCAGCAGCTTAGGCACAGGGAACACTGAAGCTTTCTTT
cdr3_aa: CASSLGTGNTEAFF

d_call: .
clone_size: .
j_call: TRBJ1-6
v_call: TRBV6-5
cdr3_nt: TGTGCCAGCACCCGGGGGGACGGCGATTCACCCCTCCACTTT
cdr3_aa: CASTRGDGDSPLHF

d_call: .
clone_size: .
j_call: TRBJ2-3
v_call: TRBV4-2
cdr3_nt: TGTGCCAGCAGCCAAGACGGATTTTACACAGATACGCAGTATTTT
cdr3_aa: CASSQDGFYTDTQYF

d_call: .
clone_size: .
j_call: TRBJ2-2
v_call: TRBV7-2
cdr3_nt: TGTGCCAGCAGCTCAGTTACAGAGACCTTTAACACCGGGGAGCTGTTTTTT
cdr3_aa: CASSSVTETFNTGELFF

d_call: .
clone_size: .
j_call: TRBJ2-1
v_call: TRBV19
cdr3_nt: TGTGCCAGTAGTCTTCGGAAGGTTTACGGGGAGCGCAAGGACAATGAGCAGTTCTTC
cdr3_aa: CASSLRKVYGERKDNEQFF

d_call: TRBD1
clone_size: .
j_call: TRBJ1-4
v_call: TRBV4-3
cdr3_nt: TGCGCCAGCAGCCTACAGGGACAGGGAAGTGAAAAACTGTTTTTT
cdr3_aa: CASSLQGQGSEKLFF

d_call: .
clone_size: .
j_call: TRBJ2-5
v_call: TRBV24-1
cdr3_nt: TGTGCCACCAGTGATTTTGCGGGGCAGGGCGGGGAGACCCAGTACTTC
cdr3_aa: CATSDFAGQGGETQYF

d_call: .
clone_size: .
j_call: TRBJ2-2
v_call: TRBV4-1
cdr3_nt: TGCGCCAGCAGCATCAGGGTGAAGGCCGAACGGGAAGGTGCCGGGGAGCTGTTTTTT
cdr3_aa: CASSIRVKAEREGAGELFF

d_call: TRBD1
clone_size: .
j_call: TRBJ1-5
v_call: TRBV19
cdr3_nt: TGTGCCAGTAGCCCACGGGGACAGGGGAGCGTAGTAGGTCAGCCCCAGCATTTT
cdr3_aa: CASSPRGQGSVVGQPQHF

d_call: .
clone_size: .
j_call: TRBJ1-1
v_call: TRBV6-5
cdr3_nt: TGTGCCAGCAGCCTACAGGGAGGCACTGAAGCTTTCTTT
cdr3_aa: CASSLQGGTEAFF

d_call: TRBD1
clone_size: .
j_call: TRBJ1-4
v_call: TRBV28
cdr3_nt: TGTGCCTGTGGCAGGGGGAATGAAAAACTGTTTTTT
cdr3_aa: CACGRGNEKLFF

d_call: .
clone_size: .
j_call: TRBJ1-1
v_call: TRBV7-2
cdr3_nt: TGTGCCAGCAGCTTGACAGGGAACACTGAAGCTTTCTTT
cdr3_aa: CASSLTGNTEAFF

d_call: .
clone_size: .
j_call: TRBJ2-5
v_call: TRBV12-3/TRBV12-4
cdr3_nt: TGTGCCAGCAATCGAGGGAATGGAGAGACCCAGTACTTC
cdr3_aa: CASNRGNGETQYF

d_call: TRBD2
clone_size: once
j_call: TRBJ2-1
v_call: TRBV28
cdr3_nt: TGTGCCAGCAGTCTCCCACTAGCGGGAGGTGCTGAGCAGTTCTTC
cdr3_aa: CASSLPLAGGAEQFF

d_call: .
clone_size: .
j_call: TRBJ2-2
v_call: TRBV4-3
cdr3_nt: TGCGCCAGCAGCCACCCGTCAGGGCCCGGGGAGCTGTTTTTT
cdr3_aa: CASSHPSGPGELFF

d_call: TRBD1
clone_size: .
j_call: TRBJ1-6
v_call: TRBV7-2
cdr3_nt: TGTGCCAGCAGCGGAGGGACAGGAGGATCACCCCTCCACTTT
cdr3_aa: CASSGGTGGSPLHF

d_call: .
clone_size: .
j_call: TRBJ2-7
v_call: TRBV3-1/TRBV3-2
cdr3_nt: TGTGCCAGCAGCCATCACTCCTACGAGCAGTACTTC
cdr3_aa: CASSHHSYEQYF

d_call: .
clone_size: few
j_call: TRBJ2-2
v_call: TRBV5-1
cdr3_nt: TGCGCCAGCGGCCGGGACCCTTCGAACACCGGGGAGCTGTTTTTT
cdr3_aa: CASGRDPSNTGELFF

d_call: .
clone_size: .
j_call: TRBJ2-1
v_call: TRBV27
cdr3_nt: TGTGCCAGCTCTTTCGCGGGGGCAGCTTACAATGAGCAGTTCTTC
cdr3_aa: CASSFAGAAYNEQFF

d_call: .
clone_size: .
j_call: TRBJ2-1
v_call: TRBV4-3
cdr3_nt: TGCGCCAGCAGCCCAAACCCCGCCAATGAGCAGTTCTTC
cdr3_aa: CASSPNPANEQFF

d_call: TRBD1
clone_size: .
j_call: TRBJ1-2
v_call: TRBV18
cdr3_nt: TGTGCCAGCTCACCCGACAGGGGATACTATGGCTACACCTTC
cdr3_aa: CASSPDRGYYGYTF

d_call: .
clone_size: .
j_call: TRBJ2-7
v_call: TRBV7-2
cdr3_nt: TGTGCCAGCAGCACTAGACAGTCCTACGAGCAGTACTTC
cdr3_aa: CASSTRQSYEQYF

d_call: TRBD1
clone_size: .
j_call: TRBJ1-4
v_call: TRBV7-8
cdr3_nt: TGTGCCAGCAACCCGAGGGGGCAGGGCCGAATCTCTAATGAAAAACTGTTTTTT
cdr3_aa: CASNPRGQGRISNEKLFF

d_call: .
clone_size: .
j_call: TRBJ2-5
v_call: TRBV5-1
cdr3_nt: TGCGCCAGCAGCCCCGGGGAAGCGGAGGGAGAGACCCAGTACTTC
cdr3_aa: CASSPGEAEGETQYF